The rows below give T cell receptor beta chains drawn from one sample of a study of blood T cell repertoires in COVID-19. The data were produced by immunoSEQ multiplex PCR, yet TCRdb's version contains in-frame clones alone and is incomplete. The sample contains 95,000 or so clones, around 79% of which appear only once. Sequencing input: peripheral blood. The source is a woman older than 75 with active or convalescent COVID-19. Both conserved end residues are part of each CDR3. Each record gives: J gene, V gene, clone size, D gene, CDR3 DNA, CDR3 protein. The D gene is left open where the match is weak. For some rows the clone size is stated as once, few or many, or as a class when expanded; others skip it.

J: TRBJ2-7; V: TRBV18; size: -; D: TRBD2; DNA: TGTGCCAGCTCACCACCAGCGGGAGCCTACGAGCAGTACTTC; CDR3: CASSPPAGAYEQYF
J: TRBJ2-7; V: TRBV3-1/TRBV3-2; size: -; D: -; DNA: TGTGCCAGCAGCCAAGGGAGGGGGCCCTCCTACGAGCAGTACTTC; CDR3: CASSQGRGPSYEQYF
J: TRBJ2-1; V: TRBV12-3/TRBV12-4; size: -; D: -; DNA: TGTGCCAGCAGTTTAGGAGAAATCAATGAGCAGTTCTTC; CDR3: CASSLGEINEQFF
J: TRBJ2-7; V: TRBV11-2; size: -; D: -; DNA: TGTGCCAGCAGCCTGGACGTCGGGAAGGAGCAGTACTTC; CDR3: CASSLDVGKEQYF
J: TRBJ1-1; V: TRBV19; size: -; D: TRBD1; DNA: TGTGCCAGTATAAAACAGGGGGACACTGAAGCTTTCTTT; CDR3: CASIKQGDTEAFF
J: TRBJ2-2; V: TRBV19; size: -; D: -; DNA: TGTGCCAGTAGTATAGACAGTGGGGCGGCCGGGGAGCTGTTTTTT; CDR3: CASSIDSGAAGELFF
J: TRBJ2-7; V: TRBV29-1; size: -; D: -; DNA: TGCAGCGTGTCCCCCCCGCGCGAGCAGTACTTC; CDR3: CSVSPPREQYF
J: TRBJ2-3; V: TRBV6-6; size: once; D: -; DNA: TGTGCCAGCAGTTACGGGGGGGGCTCAGATACGCAGTATTTT; CDR3: CASSYGGGSDTQYF
J: TRBJ2-1; V: TRBV9; size: -; D: TRBD2; DNA: TGTGCCAGCAGCCTAGCGGGAGCCTACAATGAGCAGTTCTTC; CDR3: CASSLAGAYNEQFF
J: TRBJ2-1; V: TRBV27; size: -; D: -; DNA: TGTGCCAGCAGGCGCCGGGACCGGGGGAATGAGCAGTTCTTC; CDR3: CASRRRDRGNEQFF
J: TRBJ1-1; V: TRBV6-4; size: -; D: -; DNA: TGTGCCAGCAGTGCGGGAAAAAACACTGAAGCTTTCTTT; CDR3: CASSAGKNTEAFF
J: TRBJ2-7; V: TRBV21-1; size: few; D: -; DNA: TGTGCCAGCAGCAAAAACCGTTCGGGGGGCCGAAAAAAGGAGCAGTACTTC; CDR3: CASSKNRSGGRKKEQYF
J: TRBJ2-7; V: TRBV6-2/TRBV6-3; size: -; D: -; DNA: TGTGCCAGCAGTACCCAGGGTTACGAGCAGTACTTC; CDR3: CASSTQGYEQYF
J: TRBJ2-3; V: TRBV5-4; size: -; D: TRBD2; DNA: TGTGCCAGCAGCGGGGGACTAGCGGGGCTCACAGATACGCAGTATTTT; CDR3: CASSGGLAGLTDTQYF
J: TRBJ1-3; V: TRBV27; size: -; D: -; DNA: TGTGCCACCCCAACACAGGACACCATATATTTT; CDR3: CATPTQDTIYF
J: TRBJ1-5; V: TRBV5-4; size: -; D: -; DNA: TGTGCCAGCAGCCTGTATGGGGCTACCAATCAGCCCCAGCATTTT; CDR3: CASSLYGATNQPQHF
J: TRBJ2-2; V: TRBV28; size: -; D: TRBD2; DNA: TGTGCCAGCAGCCGTGGGACTAGCGGGACCGGGGAGCTGTTTTTT; CDR3: CASSRGTSGTGELFF
J: TRBJ2-3; V: TRBV18; size: once; D: -; DNA: TGTGCCAGCTCACCGAATCTTAGCGGAGATACGCAGTATTTT; CDR3: CASSPNLSGDTQYF
J: TRBJ2-5; V: TRBV4-1; size: -; D: TRBD2; DNA: TGCGCCAGCAGCCAAGGACGCCTAGCGGGAGGAGGAGAGACCCAGTACTTC; CDR3: CASSQGRLAGGGETQYF
J: TRBJ2-7; V: TRBV11-2; size: -; D: -; DNA: TGTGCCAGCAGCTTAGGAACCGACAGGTCCCTGGTGGCCGAGCAGTACTTC; CDR3: CASSLGTDRSLVAEQYF
J: TRBJ2-5; V: TRBV5-8; size: -; D: -; DNA: TGTGCCAGCAGCCCAGATGTGGGGGGAGAGACCCAGTACTTC; CDR3: CASSPDVGGETQYF
J: TRBJ2-1; V: TRBV19; size: few; D: TRBD2; DNA: TGTGCCAGTAGTTACGGGACTAGTTACGATGAGCAGTTCTTC; CDR3: CASSYGTSYDEQFF
J: TRBJ2-7; V: TRBV29-1; size: -; D: -; DNA: TGCAGCGTTGAAGACAGAGGCTACGAGCAGTACTTC; CDR3: CSVEDRGYEQYF
J: TRBJ2-1; V: TRBV7-8; size: -; D: TRBD2; DNA: TGTGCCAGCAGCTTAGTTGGGGCTGGGGCTAGCGGTTCCTACAATGAGCAGTTCTTC; CDR3: CASSLVGAGASGSYNEQFF
J: TRBJ2-2; V: TRBV27; size: -; D: -; DNA: TGTGCCAGCAGTTTTACTACTAGCACCGGGGAGCTGTTTTTT; CDR3: CASSFTTSTGELFF
J: TRBJ2-7; V: TRBV9; size: once; D: TRBD2; DNA: TGTGCCAGCAGCCCCGAGGCGGGGGTGGCCGGGTGGCAGTACTTC; CDR3: CASSPEAGVAGWQYF
J: TRBJ2-3; V: TRBV7-3; size: -; D: -; DNA: TGTGCCAGCAGCTTAAATTCCGGGACAGATACGCAGTATTTT; CDR3: CASSLNSGTDTQYF
J: TRBJ1-1; V: TRBV7-3; size: -; D: -; DNA: TGTGCCAGCAGTCCTCAGGGGACGGGCACTGAAGCTTTCTTT; CDR3: CASSPQGTGTEAFF
J: TRBJ1-2; V: TRBV28; size: -; D: TRBD1; DNA: TGTGCCAGCAGGAGCCCGGGACAGCACTATGGCTACACCTTC; CDR3: CASRSPGQHYGYTF
J: TRBJ1-1; V: TRBV2; size: many; D: -; DNA: TGTGCCAGCAAAGGAATTGGAGCCACTGAAGCTTTCTTT; CDR3: CASKGIGATEAFF
J: TRBJ1-6; V: TRBV10-2; size: -; D: TRBD1; DNA: TGCGCCAGCGCCTCGGACAGGGCCAGCTCCTATAATTCACCCCTCCACTTT; CDR3: CASASDRASSYNSPLHF
J: TRBJ2-2; V: TRBV11-2; size: -; D: -; DNA: TGTGCCAGCAGCGCGACGGGGACGAACACCGGGGAGCTGTTTTTT; CDR3: CASSATGTNTGELFF
J: TRBJ2-7; V: TRBV2; size: once; D: TRBD1; DNA: TGTGCCAGCAGTGAAGCGCGACAGGGGTTCTTTTACGAGCAGTACTTC; CDR3: CASSEARQGFFYEQYF
J: TRBJ2-3; V: TRBV18; size: -; D: -; DNA: TGTGCCAGCTCACCACAGGCGGGCACAGATACGCAGTATTTT; CDR3: CASSPQAGTDTQYF
J: TRBJ2-1; V: TRBV14; size: -; D: TRBD2; DNA: TGTGCCAGCAGCCCACTAGCGGGAGGGCCCAATGAGCAGTTCTTC; CDR3: CASSPLAGGPNEQFF
J: TRBJ1-6; V: TRBV6-5; size: -; D: -; DNA: TGTGCCAGCCTTCGAGAGCCTAATTCACCCCTCCACTTT; CDR3: CASLREPNSPLHF
J: TRBJ2-5; V: TRBV15; size: once; D: -; DNA: TGTGCCACCAGCAGAGATCTGAGATTGCAAGAGACCCAGTACTTC; CDR3: CATSRDLRLQETQYF
J: TRBJ1-6; V: TRBV5-4; size: -; D: -; DNA: TGTGCCAGCAGCTTGGATCTCTCGAGCTCCTATAATTCACCCCTCCACTTT; CDR3: CASSLDLSSSYNSPLHF
J: TRBJ2-5; V: TRBV6-5; size: -; D: TRBD1; DNA: TGTGCCAGCAGTCAAAACCCGACAGGGGAAGAGACCCAGTACTTC; CDR3: CASSQNPTGEETQYF
J: TRBJ1-4; V: TRBV27; size: -; D: -; DNA: TGTGCCAGCAGTTTGGCAGGGTCGAGAAAACTGTTTTTT; CDR3: CASSLAGSRKLFF